This is a list of T cell receptor beta chains from one sample in a study of post-analysis software for immune sequencing data. TCRdb processed the PCR reads anew with MiXCR; each CDR3 protein has one entry. The sample contains roughly 200,000 distinct CDR3 sequences, 29% of which appear only once. Sequences were obtained from blood. Source of these receptors: a girl aged 2 to 17 with multiple sclerosis. The CDR3 runs from the conserved cysteine through the conserved F or W. The D gene is left open where the match is weak. Size values are once, few and many counts, or a class for expanded clones, and some rows have none.

j_call d_call v_call clone_size cdr3_aa cdr3_nt
TRBJ1-1 . TRBV21-1 . CASSSDRADGDTEAFF TGTGCCAGCAGCTCGGACAGGGCGGATGGTGACACTGAAGCTTTCTTT
TRBJ1-5 . TRBV7-9 . CASSLSRNQPQHF TGTGCCAGCAGCTTAAGTCGGAATCAGCCCCAGCATTTT
TRBJ2-6 TRBD2 TRBV6-2/TRBV6-3 . CASLSGGNVLTF TGTGCCAGCCTTTCCGGGGGGAACGTCCTGACTTTC
TRBJ1-2 . TRBV29-1 many CSVGTDRGYTF TGCAGCGTTGGGACCGACCGCGGCTACACCTTC
TRBJ2-7 . TRBV7-9 many CASSRDGPYEQYF TGTGCCAGCAGCCGGGACGGACCTTACGAGCAGTACTTC
TRBJ2-1 TRBD2 TRBV15 few CATSRVSGGYNEQFF TGTGCCACCAGCAGAGTAAGCGGGGGATACAATGAGCAGTTCTTC
TRBJ1-5 TRBD1 TRBV14 once CASSPWTGSSYQPQHF TGTGCCAGCAGCCCCTGGACAGGGTCTTCGTATCAGCCCCAGCATTTT
TRBJ2-3 TRBD1 TRBV12-3/TRBV12-4 . CASSTGGTGTDTQYF TGTGCCAGCAGTACAGGGGGCACAGGCACAGATACGCAGTATTTT
TRBJ2-1 TRBD1 TRBV5-1 . CASSLVTGTGYEQFF TGCGCCAGCAGCTTGGTGACCGGGACAGGGTATGAGCAGTTCTTC
TRBJ2-7 . TRBV6-5 many CASSYIRQDEQYF TGTGCCAGCAGTTACATTCGACAGGACGAGCAGTACTTC
TRBJ1-1 . TRBV7-2 . CASSPRLRAEAFF TGTGCCAGCAGCCCCAGGCTAAGAGCTGAAGCTTTCTTT
TRBJ2-3 . TRBV20-1 many CSANEGSTDTQYF TGCAGTGCCAACGAAGGCAGCACAGATACGCAGTATTTT
TRBJ2-3 . TRBV7-3 . CASSLTGALGDTQYF TGTGCCAGCAGCTTAACTGGAGCCCTAGGGGATACGCAGTATTTT
TRBJ2-5 . TRBV5-1 . CASSLAGQFNEQYF TGCGCCAGCAGCTTGGCCGGACAGTTCAATGAGCAGTACTTC
TRBJ1-5 . TRBV2 . CASSVQIYSNQPQHF TGTGCCAGCAGTGTACAGATTTATAGCAATCAGCCCCAGCATTTT
TRBJ2-7 . TRBV12-3/TRBV12-4 . CASSFRGLGAYEQYF TGTGCCAGCAGTTTTAGGGGCCTGGGAGCCTACGAGCAGTACTTC
TRBJ2-7 TRBD2 TRBV20-1 many CSAAPKDQRERTYEQYF TGCAGTGCTGCCCCTAAGGATCAGCGGGAGAGGACCTACGAGCAGTACTTC
TRBJ2-1 . TRBV5-1 . CASSFGTGGNHNEQFF TGCGCCAGCAGCTTTGGTACCGGGGGTAATCACAATGAGCAGTTCTTC
TRBJ2-7 . TRBV7-9 once CASSSIGRSEQYF TGTGCCAGCAGCTCCATCGGGAGATCCGAGCAGTACTTC
TRBJ2-5 . TRBV28 many CASSLSLLRAETQYF TGTGCCAGCAGTTTATCGCTATTGAGGGCCGAGACCCAGTACTTC
TRBJ1-1 . TRBV18 . CASSPPRGRGRVENTEAFF TGTGCCAGCTCACCACCCAGGGGCCGAGGCAGGGTGGAGAACACTGAAGCTTTCTTT
TRBJ1-2 TRBD1 TRBV20-1 many CSAGPTTGRDYGYTF TGCAGTGCTGGCCCGACGACAGGGAGAGACTATGGCTACACCTTC
TRBJ1-1 . TRBV6-5 . CASRRLGYTEAFF TGTGCCAGCAGGAGATTAGGGTACACTGAAGCTTTCTTT
TRBJ1-2 TRBD1 TRBV18 many CASSRGTGATNYGYTF TGTGCCAGCTCACGCGGGACAGGGGCGACTAACTATGGCTACACCTTC
TRBJ2-3 TRBD2 TRBV7-3 many CASSLTSGAADTQYF TGTGCCAGCAGCCTGACTAGCGGGGCGGCAGATACGCAGTATTTT
TRBJ1-1 . TRBV6-5 . CASSYWETMNTEAFF TGTGCCAGCAGTTACTGGGAAACGATGAACACTGAAGCTTTCTTT
TRBJ2-3 . TRBV20-1 . CSANLLTDTQYF TGCAGTGCTAACCTGCTCACAGATACGCAGTATTTT